The 17 T cell receptor beta chains below were found in one sample sequenced in a study of blood T cells in healthy people across ages. Alongside a J-beta primer mix, a sample-barcoded 5' primer served in a second PCR lasting roughly 6 to 12 cycles. TCRdb re-called the 5' RACE reads through MiXCR, storing one row per CDR3 protein. The sample shows roughly 900,000 distinct CDR3 sequences, around 30% of them seen only once. Source material: blood. The source is a woman aged 80 or older in good health.

This clonotype was seen only a few times. Here the CDR3 DNA reads TGTGCCAGCCAAGGACGGGGAAGCTCCTACAATGAGCAGTTCTTC. This codes for CASQGRGSSYNEQFF. V is TRBV6-2 or TRBV6-3 and J is TRBJ2-1; D perhaps matches TRBD2 (5 bases). CDR3 size: 15 residues. V was pared by 8 bases and J by 0 bases, with 14 bases between. Per the germline V gene, CDR1 is MNHEY and CDR2 is SVGEGT.

This clonotype has a count of ten or more. CDR3 sequence: CASSRPPYGGSNEKLFF. The CDR3 DNA is TGCGCCAGCAGCCGCCCGCCCTACGGCGGAAGTAATGAAAAACTGTTTTTT. The chain combines TRBV4-3 with TRBJ1-4; no reliable D call. With 4 bases removed from V and 4 bases from J, the gap between germline ends came to 19 bases. Germline V gene data show CDR1 as LGHNA and CDR2 as YSLEER. This CDR3 is 17 amino acids long.

The sample holds a few counts of this clonotype. CDR3 sequence (DNA): TGTGCCAGCAGGGACCGGACAGTACTCGGGGAGCTGTTTTTT. Protein product: CASRDRTVLGELFF. V usage is TRBV12-3 or TRBV12-4 and J usage is TRBJ2-2; D is perhaps TRBD1 (6 bases). V lost 6 bases and J 7 bases, leaving 15 bases between the germline ends. The CDR3 is made up of 14 amino acids.

This clonotype was found many times. The V gene is TRBV12-3 or TRBV12-4, the J gene TRBJ1-2; D is unresolved. The CDR3 sequence is 13 residues long. V was cut by 3 bases and J by 8 bases, with 13 bases left in between. CDR3 DNA sequence: TGTGCCAGCAGTTTCGCGGGAAACACGGGCTACACCTTC. Its protein is CASSFAGNTGYTF.

The chain uses TRBV5-1 and TRBJ1-4; no clear D. This CDR3 has 15 amino acids. V dropped 0 bases and J dropped 8 bases, with 14 bases sitting between them. The germline gives CDR1 SGHRS, CDR2 YFSETQ. The DNA of the CDR3 is TGCGCCAGCAGCTTGGAGGGCCTACCCGGCGAAAAACTGTTTTTT. This translates into CASSLEGLPGEKLFF. The full variable domain, in which reference TRBV5-1 and TRBJ1-4 provide the parts outside the CDR3, is KAGVTQTPRYLIKTRGQQVTLSCSPISGHRSVSWYQQTPGQGLQFLFEYFSETQRNKGNFPGRFSGRQFSNSRSEMNVSTLELGDSALYLCASSLEGLPGEKLFFGSGTQLSVL.

This clonotype has ten or more counts. The chain combines TRBV5-1 with TRBJ2-6; D is possibly TRBD1 (6 bases). The length of the CDR3 is 17 residues. Trimming removed 4 bases at V and 0 bases at J, with 14 bases between. Germline V gene data show CDR1 as SGHRS and CDR2 as YFSETQ. The DNA of the CDR3 is TGCGCCAGCAGCCGGGACACCGGGTTCTCTGGGGCCAACGTCCTGACTTTC. Its protein is CASSRDTGFSGANVLTF.

This rearrangement joins TRBV27 to TRBJ1-5; 9 bases align to TRBD1. CDR1 MNHEY and CDR2 SMNVEV come from the germline V gene (reference sequence). CDR3 length: 15 residues. Trimming cost V 4 bases and J 3 bases; bases outside gene matches: 4. For the CDR3, the DNA is TGTGCCAGCAGTTCGGGACAGGGCTTCAATCAGCCCCAGCATTTT. This codes for CASSSGQGFNQPQHF.

V and J are TRBV18 and TRBJ1-5; D remains ambiguous. This CDR3 spans 15 amino acids. V was clipped by 4 bases and J by 6 bases, with 16 bases between them. Germline CDR1 is KGHSH and CDR2 is LQKENI. The CDR3 loop reads CASSHRPGLGQPQHF. CDR3 bases: TGTGCCAGCTCACACCGACCGGGTTTAGGTCAGCCCCAGCATTTT.

This clonotype was found many times. The CDR3 sequence: CASSPRVGDEKLFF. Written as DNA, the CDR3 is TGTGCCAGCAGTCCTAGGGTGGGGGACGAAAAACTGTTTTTT. J is TRBJ1-4 and V is TRBV12-3 or TRBV12-4; TRBD1 is a possible D gene (5 bases). The CDR3 sequence is 14 residues long. Trimming took off 5 bases at V and 8 bases at J, with 15 bases between the two ends.

This clonotype has just a few counts. V gene TRBV6-5 combines with J gene TRBJ1-1; 7 nucleotides agree with TRBD1. The length of the CDR3 is 13 residues. Germline assignment: CDR1 MNHEY and CDR2 SVGAGI. Unmatched junction bases numbered 1, after V lost 5 bases and J lost 1 base. This CDR3 is CASSNRGNTEAFF. The CDR3, as DNA: TGTGCCAGCAGTAACAGGGGGAACACTGAAGCTTTCTTT.

V and J are TRBV20-1 and TRBJ1-5, with D possibly matching TRBD1 (6 bases). V was shortened by 2 bases and J by 0 bases, with 17 bases between the two germline ends. Germline assignment: CDR1 DFQATT and CDR2 SNEGSKA (reference sequence). The CDR3 covers 17 residues. The CDR3 nucleotides read TGCAGTGCTAGATCGGCCAGGGGTATTGCTAGCAATCAGCCCCAGCATTTT. Its translation: CSARSARGIASNQPQHF.

The rearrangement links TRBV5-8 to TRBJ1-1; D ambiguous. This CDR3 is built from 12 residues. The V end was cut by 4 bases, the J end by 8 bases, with 12 bases between. Germline CDR1 and CDR2: SGHTS and YDEGEE. The chain's CDR3 is CASSRLTGEAFF. Here the CDR3 DNA reads TGTGCCAGCAGCCGGCTGACGGGAGAAGCTTTCTTT.

Ten or more counts support this clonotype. The chain joins TRBV7-2 to TRBJ2-5; unclear D gene. This CDR3 contains 14 residues. Germline loops: CDR1 SGHTA, CDR2 FQGNSA. V was clipped by 0 bases and J by 5 bases, with 10 bases between them. This CDR3 reads CASSLALRPETQYF. The CDR3 DNA reads TGTGCCAGCAGCTTAGCGCTGCGACCGGAGACCCAGTACTTC.

This clonotype came up many times. The genes are TRBV7-9 and TRBJ1-1; no reliable D call. Between the trimmed V and J ends, which lost 8 bases and 0 bases, there was a span of 10 bases. CDR3 length equals 13 residues. Looked up from germline, CDR1 is SEHNR and CDR2 is FQNEAQ (reference sequence). CDR3 residues: CASSEGLNTEAFF. The CDR3 DNA sequence: TGTGCCAGCTCGGAAGGGTTGAACACTGAAGCTTTCTTT.

This clonotype was counted at least ten times. This chain links TRBV20-1 with TRBJ2-5; D might be TRBD2 (5 bases). Germline V gene lookup returns CDR1 DFQATT and CDR2 SNEGSKA (reference sequence). This CDR3 spans 13 amino acids. Trimming cost V 6 bases and J 4 bases, with 15 bases left between them. The CDR3 here is CSASDSPGETQYF. As DNA, the CDR3 is TGCAGTGCGTCGGACTCTCCGGGAGAGACCCAGTACTTC.

Details on this clonotype: A read error may be the cause here, since a much bigger clone is one base away. The chain has TRBV3-1 and TRBJ2-4; no reliable D call. Gene TRBJ2-7 matches the end of the DNA better, so the J call may be wrong. This CDR3 is built from 13 residues. Germline loops: CDR1 LGHDT, CDR2 YNNKEL (reference sequence). The CDR3 DNA reads as TGTGCCAGCAGCCAAGTACCCTGCTACGAGCAGTACTTC. This gives the protein CASSQVPCYEQYF.

This chain joins TRBV29-1 and TRBJ1-2; the D gene is possibly TRBD1 (6 bases). Trimming left V 4 bases short and J 10 bases short, with 13 bases between. CDR3 length: 11 amino acids. CDR1 is SQVTM and CDR2 is ANQGSEA in the germline V gene. The CDR3 DNA reads as TGCAGCGTTGGGGTCGGGGGGCACTACACCTTC. It encodes CSVGVGGHYTF.